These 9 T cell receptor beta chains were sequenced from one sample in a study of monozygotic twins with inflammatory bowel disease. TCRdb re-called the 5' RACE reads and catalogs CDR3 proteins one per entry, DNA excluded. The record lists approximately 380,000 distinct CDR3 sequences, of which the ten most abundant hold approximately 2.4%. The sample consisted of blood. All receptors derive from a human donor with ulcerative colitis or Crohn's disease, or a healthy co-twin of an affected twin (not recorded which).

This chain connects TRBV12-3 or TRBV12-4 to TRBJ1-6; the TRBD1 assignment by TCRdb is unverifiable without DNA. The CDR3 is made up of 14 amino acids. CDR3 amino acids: CASSLGTGYSPLHF.

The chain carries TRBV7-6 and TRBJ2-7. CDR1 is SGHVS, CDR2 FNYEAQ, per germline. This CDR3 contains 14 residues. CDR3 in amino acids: CASSLEDGTYEQYF.

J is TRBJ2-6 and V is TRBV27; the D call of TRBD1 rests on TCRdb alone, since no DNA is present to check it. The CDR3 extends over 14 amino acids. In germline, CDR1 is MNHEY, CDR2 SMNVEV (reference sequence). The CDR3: CASSYRGGYNVLTF.

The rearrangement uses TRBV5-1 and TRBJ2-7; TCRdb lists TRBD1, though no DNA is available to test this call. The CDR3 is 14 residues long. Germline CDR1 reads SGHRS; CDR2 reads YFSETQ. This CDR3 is CASSRLTGATEQYF. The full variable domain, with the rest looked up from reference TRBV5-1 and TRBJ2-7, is KAGVTQTPRYLIKTRGQQVTLSCSPISGHRSVSWYQQTPGQGLQFLFEYFSETQRNKGNFPGRFSGRQFSNSRSEMNVSTLELGDSALYLCASSRLTGATEQYFGPGTRLTVT.

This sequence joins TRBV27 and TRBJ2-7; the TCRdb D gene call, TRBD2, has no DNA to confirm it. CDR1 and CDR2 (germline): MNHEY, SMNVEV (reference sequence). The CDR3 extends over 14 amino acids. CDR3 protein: CASSFSSGGYEQYF.

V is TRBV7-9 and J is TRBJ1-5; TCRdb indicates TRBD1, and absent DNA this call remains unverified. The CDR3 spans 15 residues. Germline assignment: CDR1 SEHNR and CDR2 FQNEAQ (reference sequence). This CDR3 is CASSRMGQNNQPQHF.

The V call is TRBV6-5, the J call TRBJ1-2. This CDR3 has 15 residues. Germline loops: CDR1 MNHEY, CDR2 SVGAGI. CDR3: CASSYSTRGTYGYTF.

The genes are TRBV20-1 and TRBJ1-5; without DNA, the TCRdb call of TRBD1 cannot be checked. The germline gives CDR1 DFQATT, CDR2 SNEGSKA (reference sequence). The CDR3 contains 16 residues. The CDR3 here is CSARDPGQGHNQPQHF.

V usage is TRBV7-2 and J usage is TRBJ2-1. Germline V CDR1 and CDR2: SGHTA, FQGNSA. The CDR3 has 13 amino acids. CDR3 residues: CASSLVWGNEQFF. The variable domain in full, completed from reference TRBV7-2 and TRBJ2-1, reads GAGVSQSPSNKVTEKGKDVELRCDPISGHTALYWYRQSLGQGLEFLIYFQGNSAPDKSGLPSDRFSAERTGGSVSTLTIQRTQQEDSAVYLCASSLVWGNEQFFGPGTRLTVL.